The next 17 T cell receptor beta chains were all read from a single sample in a study of cytomegalovirus exposure and HLA in healthy donors. Assay: immunoSEQ multiplex PCR; the TCRdb copy retains only in-frame clones and omits some. The sample records 200,000 to 300,000 clones, about 88% being singletons. Sequences were obtained from PBMCs. All receptors come from a man in his late teens or twenties in good health and CMV-seropositive.

This chain uses TRBV5-4 with TRBJ2-5; D unresolved. V was shortened by 0 bases and J by 5 bases, with 8 bases between the two germline ends. The germline CDR1 and CDR2 sequences are SGHNT and YYREEE (reference sequence). The CDR3 has 13 amino acids. The CDR3 sequence is CASSLARGETQYF. In nucleotides, the CDR3 is TGTGCCAGCAGCTTGGCCCGTGGGGAGACCCAGTACTTC.

In this sample, this clone turned up once. V and J are TRBV6-1 and TRBJ1-5, with a possible D match to TRBD1 (5 bases). Trimming shortened V by 1 base and J by 5 bases, and 6 bases separated the two germline ends. The length of the CDR3 is 13 residues. CDR1 and CDR2 from the germline V gene are MNHNS and SASEGT. The CDR3 here is CASSEGGDQPQHF. The CDR3 DNA follows: TGTGCCAGCAGTGAAGGAGGGGATCAGCCCCAGCATTTT.

The rearrangement uses TRBV4-1 and TRBJ1-4, with D uncertain. The CDR3 runs to 16 residues. Germline V gives CDR1 MGHRA, CDR2 YSYEKL. The V end was cut by 4 bases, the J end by 7 bases, with 19 bases between. This chain's CDR3 is CASSLRALAGAEKLFF. The DNA for the CDR3 is TGCGCCAGCAGCCTCCGAGCCCTTGCGGGTGCTGAAAAACTGTTTTTT.

The chain carries TRBV6-1 and TRBJ1-5; 7 positions match TRBD1. CDR1 is MNHNS, CDR2 SASEGT, per germline. CDR3 length: 14 amino acids. J lost 6 bases, V lost 6 bases, and 8 bases had no gene match. This chain's CDR3 is CASSPGGGSQPQHF. Written as DNA, the CDR3 is TGTGCCAGCAGCCCAGGGGGAGGGAGTCAGCCCCAGCATTTT.

The chain uses TRBV10-3 and TRBJ1-5, with 7 bases identical to TRBD1. The germline gives CDR1 ENHRY, CDR2 SYGVKD. The ends lost 0 bases at V and 5 bases at J; junction bases unmatched: 10. CDR3 size: 17 residues. CDR3 in DNA: TGTGCCATCAGTGAGTCTTGGGACAGAGAAAAGGATCAGCCCCAGCATTTT. Translation gives CAISESWDREKDQPQHF.

This clone was detected only once. The J gene is TRBJ1-5, the V gene TRBV11-2; a possible D gene is TRBD1 (6 bases). Trimming removed 5 bases from V and 3 bases from J, with 11 bases in between. CDR1 is SGHAT, CDR2 FQNNGV, per germline. The CDR3 spans 14 residues. CDR3 amino acids: CASSITGPNQPQHF. Here the CDR3 DNA reads TGTGCCAGCAGCATTACAGGGCCCAATCAGCCCCAGCATTTT.

The chain couples TRBV13 to TRBJ2-2; 11 positions agree with TRBD2. CDR1 and CDR2 (germline): PRHDT, FYEKMQ (reference sequence). The CDR3 loop spans 18 amino acids. V lost 5 bases to trimming and J lost 0 bases; unmatched junction nucleotides: 8. CDR3 in amino acids: CASSVSGRASSNTGELFF. CDR3 sequence (DNA): TGTGCCAGCAGCGTTAGCGGGAGGGCCTCTTCGAACACCGGGGAGCTGTTTTTT.

The chain carries TRBV18 and TRBJ2-7; 8 positions match TRBD1. Losses at the gene ends were 5 bases for V and 0 bases for J; bases not matched to a gene: 9. The CDR3 extends over 16 amino acids. Germline V lookup: CDR1 KGHSH, CDR2 LQKENI. CDR3 amino acids: CASSSRGQGSSYEQYF. The CDR3 DNA sequence: TGTGCCAGCTCATCCAGGGGGCAGGGAAGCTCCTACGAGCAGTACTTC.

CDR3 region: CASSAGVQETQYF. The CDR3 DNA reads TGTGCCAGCAGCGCGGGGGTCCAAGAGACCCAGTACTTC. The chain recombines TRBV9 with TRBJ2-5; D is perhaps TRBD2 (6 bases). V dropped 3 bases and J dropped 1 base, with 7 bases sitting between them. CDR1 and CDR2 from the germline V gene are SGDLS and YYNGEE. The CDR3 has 13 residues.

V gene TRBV2 combines with J gene TRBJ2-5, with D perhaps matching TRBD2 (6 bases). Trimming took 6 bases from V and 5 from J, leaving 16 bases between them. The CDR3 runs to 14 residues. Germline CDR1 reads SNHLY; CDR2 reads FYNNEI. The CDR3 sequence is CASSAWGGEETQYF. The CDR3 DNA reads as TGTGCCAGCAGCGCCTGGGGAGGAGAGGAGACCCAGTACTTC.

The V call is TRBV27, the J call TRBJ2-7; possibly TRBD1 or TRBD2 for D (6 bases each). V was shortened by 4 bases and J by 5 bases, with 12 bases between the two germline ends. The CDR3 contains 13 residues. Germline CDR1 MNHEY, CDR2 SMNVEV (reference sequence). The CDR3 spells CASSWAGHDEQYF. In nucleotides, the CDR3 is TGTGCCAGCAGTTGGGCGGGACATGACGAGCAGTACTTC.

CDR3 sequence: CASSLDIAANTGELFF. CDR3 nucleotides: TGTGCCAGCAGCTTAGATATCGCGGCGAACACCGGGGAGCTGTTTTTT. V is TRBV11-2 and J is TRBJ2-2, with no clear D. The CDR3 has 16 residues. Germline lookup yields CDR1 SGHAT and CDR2 FQNNGV. V lost 0 bases, J lost 0 bases, and 8 bases lay in between.

Concerning this clone: The identical CDR3 is also encoded by other nucleotide sequences in the sample. The rearrangement links TRBV2 to TRBJ1-5, with no clear D. Trimming took off 4 bases at V and 1 base at J, with 2 bases between the two ends. This CDR3 spans 12 amino acids. Germline CDR1 reads SNHLY; CDR2 reads FYNNEI. The CDR3 region is CASSVSNQPQHF. The CDR3 DNA reads TGTGCCAGCAGTGTGAGCAATCAGCCCCAGCATTTT.

The V and J genes are TRBV14 and TRBJ2-7; D may be TRBD1 (6 bases). Germline CDR1 and CDR2: SGHDN and FVKESK. Trimming pared 1 base from V and 6 bases from J, leaving 19 bases between. The CDR3 runs to 16 residues. The CDR3 sequence: CASSQVGQGSGLEQYF. CDR3 sequence (DNA): TGTGCCAGCAGCCAAGTCGGCCAGGGGAGCGGACTCGAGCAGTACTTC.

This chain links TRBV6-5 with TRBJ1-2; no reliable D call. Between the trimmed V and J ends, which lost 0 bases and 7 bases, there was a span of 6 bases. The CDR3 extends over 12 amino acids. The germline CDR1 and CDR2 sequences are MNHEY and SVGAGI. The CDR3 region is CASSYSGFGYTF. Written as DNA, the CDR3 is TGTGCCAGCAGTTACTCAGGGTTTGGCTACACCTTC.

This chain joins TRBV27 and TRBJ1-1, with D uncertain. The CDR3 spans 13 residues. Germline CDR1 is MNHEY and CDR2 is SMNVEV (reference sequence). V was trimmed by 2 bases and J by 2 bases, leaving 6 bases between them. This chain's CDR3 is CASSLVINTEAFF. The CDR3 DNA follows: TGTGCCAGCAGTTTAGTCATTAACACTGAAGCTTTCTTT.

The J gene is TRBJ2-7, the V gene TRBV6-6; a weak D match, TRBD2 (5 bases). The germline V gene encodes CDR1 MNHNY and CDR2 SVGAGI (reference sequence). The CDR3 length is 11 residues. Trimming removed 2 bases from V and 9 bases from J, with 8 bases in between. The CDR3 nucleotides are TGTGCCAGCAGTTACGTCGGGGTGCAGTACTTC. Translating gives CASSYVGVQYF.